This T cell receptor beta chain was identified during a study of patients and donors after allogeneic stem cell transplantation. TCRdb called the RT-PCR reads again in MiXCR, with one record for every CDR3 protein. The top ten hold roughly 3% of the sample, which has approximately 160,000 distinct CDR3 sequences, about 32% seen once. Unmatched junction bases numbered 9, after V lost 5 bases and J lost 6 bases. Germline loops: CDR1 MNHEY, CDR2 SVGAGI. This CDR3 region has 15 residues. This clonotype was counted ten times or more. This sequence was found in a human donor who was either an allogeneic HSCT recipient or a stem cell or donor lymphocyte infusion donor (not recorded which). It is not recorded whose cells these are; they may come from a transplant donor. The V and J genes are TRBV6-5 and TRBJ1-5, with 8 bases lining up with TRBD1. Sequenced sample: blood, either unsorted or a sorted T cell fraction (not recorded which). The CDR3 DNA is TGTGCCAGCAGTGACAGGGGCGCAGGAGGTCAGCCCCAGCATTTT. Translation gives CASSDRGAGGQPQHF.